This T cell receptor (beta chain) appears in the sequencing data of a study of blood T cell repertoires in COVID-19. Study-wide background: Spain, Italy and the United States supplied samples that represented acute and convalescent COVID-19.

This table comes from immunoSEQ multiplex PCR, and its TCRdb copy is limited to in-frame clones, with some not included. The sample carries more than 300,000 clones, around nine tenths recorded once. Deletions cut 6 bases from V and 1 base from J, with 12 bases between. Germline V gene data show CDR1 as LGHDT and CDR2 as YNNKEL (reference sequence). The CDR3 covers 14 residues. The TCR was taken from a young woman who had been exposed to COVID-19. The gene calls are TRBV3-1 (or the pseudogene TRBV3-2) and TRBJ1-1; D perhaps matches TRBD1 (6 bases). Sequenced input: PBMCs or T cells enriched from blood (not recorded which). The CDR3 spells CASRPGHKNTEAFF. As DNA, the CDR3 is TGTGCCAGCAGACCGGGACACAAGAACACTGAAGCTTTCTTT.